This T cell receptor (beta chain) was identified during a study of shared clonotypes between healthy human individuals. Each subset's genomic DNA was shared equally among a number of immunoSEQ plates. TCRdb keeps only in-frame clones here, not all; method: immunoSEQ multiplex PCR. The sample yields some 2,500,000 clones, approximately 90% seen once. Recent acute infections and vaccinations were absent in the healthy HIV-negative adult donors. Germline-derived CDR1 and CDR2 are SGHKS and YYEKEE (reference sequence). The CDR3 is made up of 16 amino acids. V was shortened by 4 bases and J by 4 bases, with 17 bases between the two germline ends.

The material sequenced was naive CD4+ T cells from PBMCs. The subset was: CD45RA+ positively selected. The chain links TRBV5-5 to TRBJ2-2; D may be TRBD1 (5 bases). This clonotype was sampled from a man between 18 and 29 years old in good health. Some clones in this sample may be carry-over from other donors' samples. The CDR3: CASSTVQGWTTGELFF. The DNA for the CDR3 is TGTGCCAGCAGCACCGTCCAGGGATGGACCACCGGGGAGCTGTTTTTT.